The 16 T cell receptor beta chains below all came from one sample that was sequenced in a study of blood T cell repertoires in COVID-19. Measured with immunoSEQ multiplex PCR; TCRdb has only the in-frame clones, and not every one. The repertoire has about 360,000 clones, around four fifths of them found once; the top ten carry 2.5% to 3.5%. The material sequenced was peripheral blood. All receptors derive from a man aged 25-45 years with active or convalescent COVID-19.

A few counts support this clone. The CDR3 bases are TGTGCCAGCAGCTCCAACAGGGGGCGTTTGGCTGAAGCTTTCTTT. This gives the protein CASSSNRGRLAEAFF. The rearrangement joins TRBV5-6 to TRBJ1-1; TRBD1 agrees at 9 bases. V was pared by 3 bases and J by 6 bases, with 9 bases of the junction left unmatched. The CDR3 spans 15 residues. The V gene's germline CDR1 is SGHDT and CDR2 YYEEEE.

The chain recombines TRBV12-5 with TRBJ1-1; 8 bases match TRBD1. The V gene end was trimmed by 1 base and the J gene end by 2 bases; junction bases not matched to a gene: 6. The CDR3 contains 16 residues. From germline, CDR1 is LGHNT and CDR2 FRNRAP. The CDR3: CASGLARGTGNTEAFF. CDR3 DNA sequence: TGTGCTAGTGGTTTGGCCCGAGGGACAGGAAACACTGAAGCTTTCTTT.

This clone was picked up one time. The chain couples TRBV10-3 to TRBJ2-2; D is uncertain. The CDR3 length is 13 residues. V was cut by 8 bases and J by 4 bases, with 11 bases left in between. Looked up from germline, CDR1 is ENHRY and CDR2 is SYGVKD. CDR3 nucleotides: TGTGCCATCGCGCAGCGCAGCACCGGGGAGCTGTTTTTT. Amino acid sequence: CAIAQRSTGELFF.

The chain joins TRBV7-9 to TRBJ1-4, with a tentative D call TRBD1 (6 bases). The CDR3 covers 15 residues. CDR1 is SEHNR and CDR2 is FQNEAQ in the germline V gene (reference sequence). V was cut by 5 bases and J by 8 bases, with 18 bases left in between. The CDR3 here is CASSPSGPGGEKLFF. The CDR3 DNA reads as TGTGCCAGCAGCCCTTCGGGGCCGGGGGGCGAAAAACTGTTTTTT.

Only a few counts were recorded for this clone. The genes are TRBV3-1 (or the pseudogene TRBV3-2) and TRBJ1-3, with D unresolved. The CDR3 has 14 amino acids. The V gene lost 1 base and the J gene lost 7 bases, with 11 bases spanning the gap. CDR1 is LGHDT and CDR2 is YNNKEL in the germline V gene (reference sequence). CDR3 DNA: TGTGCCAGCAGCCAAGTCACCCCCAGGAACACCATATATTTT. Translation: CASSQVTPRNTIYF.

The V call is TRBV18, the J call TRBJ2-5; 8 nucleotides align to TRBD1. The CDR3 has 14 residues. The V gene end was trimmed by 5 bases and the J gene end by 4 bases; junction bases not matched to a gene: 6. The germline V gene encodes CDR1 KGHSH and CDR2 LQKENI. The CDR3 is CASSERQGAETQYF. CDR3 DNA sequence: TGTGCCAGCTCAGAGAGGCAGGGGGCAGAGACCCAGTACTTC. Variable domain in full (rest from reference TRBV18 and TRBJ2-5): NAGVMQNPRHLVRRRGQEARLRCSPMKGHSHVYWYRQLPEEGLKFMVYLQKENIIDESGMPKERFSAEFPKEGPSILRIQQVVRGDSAAYFCASSERQGAETQYFGPGTRLLVL.

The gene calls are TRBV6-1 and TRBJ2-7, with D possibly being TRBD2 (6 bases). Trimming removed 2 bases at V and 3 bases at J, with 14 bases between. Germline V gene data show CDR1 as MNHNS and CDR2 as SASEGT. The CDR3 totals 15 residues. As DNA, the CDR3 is TGTGCCAGCAGTGAACGGGTAGCGGAGCACTACGAGCAGTACTTC. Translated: CASSERVAEHYEQYF.

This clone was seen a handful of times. CDR3 region: CASSLDSSYTGELFF. The CDR3 nucleotides read TGCGCCAGCAGCTTGGACAGTTCCTACACCGGGGAGCTGTTTTTT. The chain joins TRBV5-1 to TRBJ2-2, with D unresolved. The CDR3 is made up of 15 amino acids. Trimming took 0 bases from V and 3 from J, leaving 9 bases between them. CDR1 is SGHRS and CDR2 is YFSETQ in the germline V gene. The variable domain in full, completed from reference TRBV5-1 and TRBJ2-2, reads KAGVTQTPRYLIKTRGQQVTLSCSPISGHRSVSWYQQTPGQGLQFLFEYFSETQRNKGNFPGRFSGRQFSNSRSEMNVSTLELGDSALYLCASSLDSSYTGELFFGEGSRLTVL.

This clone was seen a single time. CDR3 sequence (DNA): TGTGCCAGTAGTATCGGGGATGGGACATACTATGGCTACACCTTC. Residues: CASSIGDGTYYGYTF. The chain has TRBV19 and TRBJ1-2, with D perhaps matching TRBD1 (6 bases). Trimming removed 3 bases at V and 3 bases at J, with 14 bases between. This CDR3 contains 15 residues. Germline-derived CDR1 and CDR2 are LNHDA and SQIVND (reference sequence). Full variable domain (remainder filled in from reference TRBV19 and TRBJ1-2): DGGITQSPKYLFRKEGQNVTLSCEQNLNHDAMYWYRQDPGQGLRLIYYSQIVNDFQKGDIAEGYSVSREKKESFPLTVTSAQKNPTAFYLCASSIGDGTYYGYTFGSGTRLTVV.

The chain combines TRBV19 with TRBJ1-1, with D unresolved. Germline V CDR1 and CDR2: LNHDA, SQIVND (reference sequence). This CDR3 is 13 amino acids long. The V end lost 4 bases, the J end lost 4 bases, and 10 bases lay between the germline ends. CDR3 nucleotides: TGTGCCAGTAGTAGTGGCCCGGGCACTGAAGCTTTCTTT. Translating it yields CASSSGPGTEAFF.

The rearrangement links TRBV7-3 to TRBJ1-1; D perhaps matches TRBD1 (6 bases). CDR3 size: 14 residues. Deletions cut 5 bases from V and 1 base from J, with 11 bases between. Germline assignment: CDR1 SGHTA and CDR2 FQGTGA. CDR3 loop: CASSIGGANTEAFF. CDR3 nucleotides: TGTGCCAGCAGCATTGGGGGGGCGAACACTGAAGCTTTCTTT.

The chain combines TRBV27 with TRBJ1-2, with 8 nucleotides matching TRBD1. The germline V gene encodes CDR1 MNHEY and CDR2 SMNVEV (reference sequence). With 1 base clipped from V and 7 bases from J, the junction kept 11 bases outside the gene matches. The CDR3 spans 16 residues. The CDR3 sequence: CASSLLGQGARGGYTF. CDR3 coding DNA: TGTGCCAGCAGTTTATTAGGGCAGGGGGCGCGGGGTGGCTACACCTTC.

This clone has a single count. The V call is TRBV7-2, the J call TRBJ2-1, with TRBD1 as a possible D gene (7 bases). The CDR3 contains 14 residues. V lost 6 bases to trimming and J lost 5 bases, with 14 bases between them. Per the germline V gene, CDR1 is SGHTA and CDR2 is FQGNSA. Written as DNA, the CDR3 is TGTGCCAGCAGGTGGCGGGACAGCAACAATGAGCAGTTCTTC. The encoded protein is CASRWRDSNNEQFF.

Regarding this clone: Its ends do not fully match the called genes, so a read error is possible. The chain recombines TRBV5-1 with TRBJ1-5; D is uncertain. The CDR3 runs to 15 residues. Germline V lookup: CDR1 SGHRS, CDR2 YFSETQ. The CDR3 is CVSRCFKEEDQPQHF. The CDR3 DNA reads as TGCGTCAGCAGATGTTTCAAGGAGGAAGATCAGCCCCAGCATTTT.

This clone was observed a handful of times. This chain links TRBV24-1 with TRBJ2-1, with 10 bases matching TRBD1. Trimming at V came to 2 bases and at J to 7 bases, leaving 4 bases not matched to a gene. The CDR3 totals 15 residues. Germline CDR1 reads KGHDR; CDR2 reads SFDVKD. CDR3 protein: CATSDSDRGWNEQFF. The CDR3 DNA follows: TGTGCCACCAGTGATTCGGACAGGGGGTGGAATGAGCAGTTCTTC.

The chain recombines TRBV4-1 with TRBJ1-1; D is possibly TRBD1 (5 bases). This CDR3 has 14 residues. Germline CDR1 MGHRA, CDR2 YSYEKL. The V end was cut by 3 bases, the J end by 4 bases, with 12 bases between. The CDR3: CASSQGGRGTEAFF. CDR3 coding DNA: TGCGCCAGCAGCCAGGGGGGGAGAGGCACTGAAGCTTTCTTT.